A selection of T cell receptor beta chains follows, all from one sample in a study of identical twins. TCRdb ran MiXCR on the 5' RACE reads and lists one entry per CDR3 protein. The data hold 750,000 to 950,000 distinct CDR3 sequences, with roughly an eighth observed a single time. The same data also contributed to another study, on yellow fever vaccine responses in identical twins.

Sequenced: PBMCs. These receptors originate from a woman aged 18-29 years in good health. The CDR3 runs from the conserved cysteine through the conserved F or W. A D gene is named only where the DNA matches it firmly. Expanded clones get a size class; other rows say once, few or many, or leave the size out.

size | J | length | V | D | DNA | CDR3
NA | TRBJ2-4 | 15 | TRBV3-1 | NA | TGTGCCAGCAGCCAAGGGGTTCTAGCCAAAAACATTCAGTACTTC | CASSQGVLAKNIQYF
NA | TRBJ2-2 | 16 | TRBV12-3/TRBV12-4 | NA | TGTGCCAGCAGTGAACCGGGACGCCTGAACACCGGGGAGCTGTTTTTT | CASSEPGRLNTGELFF
few | TRBJ2-5 | 19 | TRBV28 | TRBD2 | TGTGCCAGCAGTTCCTCGGGACTAGCGGGGGGTACCTACTTGGGCACCCAGTACTTC | CASSSSGLAGGTYLGTQYF
NA | TRBJ2-3 | 18 | TRBV20-1 | TRBD2 | TGCAGTGCTACCGGACTAGCGGGTGTTAAAGCTAGCACAGATACGCAGTATTTT | CSATGLAGVKASTDTQYF
few | TRBJ1-1 | 15 | TRBV12-3/TRBV12-4 | TRBD1 | TGTGCCAGCAGTACCCGGACAGGGGTGAACACTGAAGCTTTCTTT | CASSTRTGVNTEAFF
few | TRBJ2-2 | 14 | TRBV9 | NA | TGTGCCAGCAGCTCAGCGGTGAACACCGGGGAGCTGTTTTTT | CASSSAVNTGELFF
NA | TRBJ2-5 | 14 | TRBV27 | NA | TGTGCCAGCAAAAGGGGTTCCCAAGGAGAGACCCAGTACTTC | CASKRGSQGETQYF
few | TRBJ1-5 | 14 | TRBV12-3/TRBV12-4 | TRBD1 | TGTGCCAGCAGTCTGGGGGAGGGGGCTCAGCCCCAGCATTTT | CASSLGEGAQPQHF
few | TRBJ2-2 | 13 | TRBV29-1 | TRBD1 | TGCAGCGCGGACAGGGGGCGGACCGGGGAGCTGTTTTTT | CSADRGRTGELFF
many | TRBJ2-1 | 13 | TRBV28 | NA | TGTGCCAGCAGTCCCCTATGGGACAATGAGCAGTTCTTC | CASSPLWDNEQFF
NA | TRBJ2-2 | 15 | TRBV10-3 | NA | TGTGCCATCAGTGCCGGGACGGCGAACACCGGGGAGCTGTTTTTT | CAISAGTANTGELFF
few | TRBJ2-1 | 15 | TRBV5-1 | NA | TGCGCCAGCAGCTTGGCGTGGGAGGTTTACAATGAGCAGTTCTTC | CASSLAWEVYNEQFF
few | TRBJ2-5 | 17 | TRBV9 | TRBD2 | TGTGCCAGCAGCGTAAGCCCCCACCGGGGGGGCGGAGAGACCCAGTACTTC | CASSVSPHRGGGETQYF
many | TRBJ1-1 | 13 | TRBV16 | NA | TGTGCCAGCAGCTTCGTAAGGGAGCATGAAGCTTTCTTT | CASSFVREHEAFF
NA | TRBJ2-3 | 18 | TRBV24-1 | TRBD1 | TGTGCCACCAGTGATTTCGGGGCAGGGGGCCTGAGCACAGATACGCAGTATTTT | CATSDFGAGGLSTDTQYF
NA | TRBJ2-5 | 16 | TRBV7-2 | TRBD1 | TGTGCCAGCAGCTTGGCGGGACAGGGGATAGAAGAGACCCAGTACTTC | CASSLAGQGIEETQYF
many | TRBJ2-2 | 12 | TRBV6-6 | NA | TGTGCCAGCAGTTACTTTGGGGGGGAGCTGTTTTTT | CASSYFGGELFF
NA | TRBJ1-2 | 14 | TRBV6-5 | NA | TGTGCCAGCAGTTACTCGATTGGGAGCTATGGCTACACCTTC | CASSYSIGSYGYTF
NA | TRBJ2-3 | 16 | TRBV7-6 | TRBD1 | TGTGCCAGCAGCTTATTAGACAGGGGATTCACAGATACGCAGTATTTT | CASSLLDRGFTDTQYF
NA | TRBJ2-2 | 17 | TRBV27 | TRBD1 | TGTGCCAGCAGTTTATCTAGGACAGGGTCGAGCACCGGGGAGCTGTTTTTT | CASSLSRTGSSTGELFF
many | TRBJ2-1 | 11 | TRBV24-1 | NA | TGTGCCACCAGTAATGGGGATGAGCAGTTCTTC | CATSNGDEQFF
many | TRBJ2-5 | 14 | TRBV28 | TRBD2 | TGTGCCAGCAGTTTTCAGCGGGGGGCAGAGACCCAGTACTTC | CASSFQRGAETQYF
many | TRBJ1-5 | 14 | TRBV12-3/TRBV12-4 | NA | TGTGCCAGCAGTGTCTTTTATAGCAATCAGCCCCAGCATTTT | CASSVFYSNQPQHF
few | TRBJ2-7 | 15 | TRBV10-3 | TRBD2 | TGTGCCATCAGTGAGTCCGTGGGAGGGCCCGTCGAGCAGTACTTC | CAISESVGGPVEQYF
few | TRBJ2-4 | 14 | TRBV20-1 | TRBD1 | TGCAGTGCTAGGACAGGGGAGGTCAAAAACATTCAGTACTTC | CSARTGEVKNIQYF
NA | TRBJ1-4 | 15 | TRBV14 | NA | TGTGCCAGCAGCCCAGACAGCTACCCCAATGAAAAACTGTTTTTT | CASSPDSYPNEKLFF
NA | TRBJ2-5 | 14 | TRBV5-1 | NA | TGCGCCAGCAGCTTGGCCGAAAGGCAAGAGACCCAGTACTTC | CASSLAERQETQYF
few | TRBJ2-3 | 14 | TRBV24-1 | NA | TGTGCCACCAGTCCGAGGGACCACACAGATACGCAGTATTTT | CATSPRDHTDTQYF
NA | TRBJ2-7 | 13 | TRBV10-3 | TRBD1 | TGTGCCATCAGGCCGGGACAGAACTACGAGCAGTACTTC | CAIRPGQNYEQYF
few | TRBJ2-5 | 14 | TRBV27 | TRBD2 | TGTGCCAGCAGTAGGAGCGGGAGCTGGGAGACCCAGTACTTC | CASSRSGSWETQYF
many | TRBJ2-3 | 16 | TRBV12-3/TRBV12-4 | NA | TGTGCCAGCAGTGACCCGAACGGGGTCGGGACAGATACGCAGTATTTT | CASSDPNGVGTDTQYF
many | TRBJ2-4 | 14 | TRBV12-3/TRBV12-4 | NA | TGTGCCAGCAGTTATGGTCGGGGCGCGAACATTCAGTACTTC | CASSYGRGANIQYF
NA | TRBJ2-1 | 16 | TRBV28 | NA | TGTGCCAGCAGCCCCGGGTGGCACAGCTCCTACAATGAGCAGTTCTTC | CASSPGWHSSYNEQFF
few | TRBJ2-5 | 14 | TRBV6-1 | NA | TGTGCCAGCAAGGGTAGCGAATCGGCAGAGACCCAGTACTTC | CASKGSESAETQYF
few | TRBJ2-1 | 19 | TRBV10-3 | TRBD1 | TGTGCCATCACCGACTGGGACAGGGCCTCGGAGGGCCGAGGTAATGAGCAGTTCTTC | CAITDWDRASEGRGNEQFF
few | TRBJ1-2 | 14 | TRBV12-3/TRBV12-4 | NA | TGTGCCAGCAACGCCCTACCAGGTTTAGGTGGCTACACCTTC | CASNALPGLGGYTF
few | TRBJ2-1 | 18 | TRBV10-1 | TRBD1 | TGCGCCAGCAGTGAGTCTGCCGCCGAGGGACAGGGCTACAATGAGCAGTTCTTC | CASSESAAEGQGYNEQFF
NA | TRBJ2-4 | 13 | TRBV20-1 | NA | TGCAGTGCTAGAGACGGGCCCAAAAACATTCAGTACTTC | CSARDGPKNIQYF
few | TRBJ2-1 | 14 | TRBV7-9 | NA | TGTGCCAGCAGCTTCACAGGGCTTGGTAATGAGCAGTTCTTC | CASSFTGLGNEQFF
NA | TRBJ2-7 | 16 | TRBV5-1 | TRBD1 | TGCGCCAGCAGCCCCCTACCCCGGGACAGGGGGCACGAGCAGTACTTC | CASSPLPRDRGHEQYF
few | TRBJ1-6 | 15 | TRBV6-1 | TRBD1 | TGTGCCAGCAGCCAACGGGGACAGTCGGGTTCACCCCTCCACTTT | CASSQRGQSGSPLHF
few | TRBJ2-7 | 15 | TRBV27 | TRBD1 | TGTGCCAGCAGTTTGGGACAGGGGGGGACCGGGGAGCAGTACTTC | CASSLGQGGTGEQYF
many | TRBJ2-1 | 14 | TRBV5-1 | TRBD1 | TGCGCCAGCAGCTTGGAACAGGGGGTTAGTGAGCAGTTCTTC | CASSLEQGVSEQFF
few | TRBJ2-3 | 18 | TRBV2 | TRBD2 | TGTGCCAGCAGTCCTACTACGCCTAGCGGGAGGGGTCTTTATACGCAGTATTTT | CASSPTTPSGRGLYTQYF